The rows below give T cell receptor beta chains drawn from one sample of a study of blood T cells in healthy people across ages. TCRdb called the 5' RACE reads again in MiXCR, with one record for every CDR3 protein. Among approximately 1,100,000 distinct CDR3 sequences listed, roughly 45% were seen once. Sequencing input: blood. The receptors originated from a woman aged 60 to 75 in good health. Both conserved end residues are trimmed from each CDR3.

TRBJ2-5,TRBV6-5,ASSCGTGEQY
TRBJ2-3,TRBV5-1,ASRVGWGTDTQY
TRBJ1-2,TRBV9,ASSPVRDGYT
TRBJ2-1,TRBV5-1,ASSFVFRSYNEQF
TRBJ2-7,TRBV12-3/TRBV12-4,ASSFATGGLTYEQY
TRBJ2-4,TRBV27,ASSLSSRGTDSILAKNIQY
TRBJ2-3,TRBV20-1,SARDAVSGISDTQY
TRBJ1-2,TRBV15,ATSRVGRRYT
TRBJ2-5,TRBV27,VSSLYWGRVMQTQY
TRBJ2-2,TRBV5-1,ASSFAKAGASTGELF
TRBJ2-1,TRBV12-3/TRBV12-4,ASSFSSPQPNEQF
TRBJ2-3,TRBV7-8,ASSPTTGVRTDTQY
TRBJ2-7,TRBV2,ASSEGAGFDQY
TRBJ2-6,TRBV6-4,ASSPGHTGANVLT
TRBJ2-6,TRBV19,ASKYMGFSSGANVLT
TRBJ2-7,TRBV3-1,ASSQEWERAHEQY
TRBJ2-1,TRBV18,ASSPSTTSGRNNEQF
TRBJ2-1,TRBV27,ASSVGGRGEQF
TRBJ1-6,TRBV11-2,ASSSFGQGQDSPLH
TRBJ2-2,TRBV9,ASSPTGGAAGELF
TRBJ2-3,TRBV9,ASSYVSTDTQY
TRBJ2-1,TRBV7-6,ASSARTSGSKGNEQF
TRBJ1-2,TRBV25-1,ASRRTGYGYT
TRBJ2-2,TRBV5-1,ASSLSGGGELF
TRBJ2-3,TRBV12-3/TRBV12-4,ASSPSRAADTQY